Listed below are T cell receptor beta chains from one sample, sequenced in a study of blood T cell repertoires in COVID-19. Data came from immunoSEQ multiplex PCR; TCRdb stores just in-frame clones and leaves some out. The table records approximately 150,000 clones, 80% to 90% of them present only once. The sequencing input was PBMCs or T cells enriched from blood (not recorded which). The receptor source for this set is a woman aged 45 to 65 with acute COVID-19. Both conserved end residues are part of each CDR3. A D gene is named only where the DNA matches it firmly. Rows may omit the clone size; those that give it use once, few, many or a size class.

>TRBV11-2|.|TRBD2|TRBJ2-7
TGTGCCAGCAGCTCTACCGCCACTAGCGGGAGGGGGTACGAGCAGTACTTC
CASSSTATSGRGYEQYF
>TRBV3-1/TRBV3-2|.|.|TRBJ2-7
TGTGCCAGCAGCCAATGGCGGTCGAGCTCCTACGAGCAGTACTTC
CASSQWRSSSYEQYF
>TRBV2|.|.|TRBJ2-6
TGTGCCAGCAGTTCAGGTTCTGGGGCCAACGTCCTGACTTTC
CASSSGSGANVLTF
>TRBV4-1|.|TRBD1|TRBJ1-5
TGCGCCAGCAGCGGACAGGGAGTGGGTGTGAATCAGCCCCAGCATTTT
CASSGQGVGVNQPQHF
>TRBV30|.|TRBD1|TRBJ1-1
TGTGCCTGGAGCCAATTCGGACAGGGGTACACTGAAGCTTTCTTT
CAWSQFGQGYTEAFF
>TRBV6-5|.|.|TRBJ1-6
TGTGCCAGCAGTTACTATCAGTATAATTCACCCCTCCACTTT
CASSYYQYNSPLHF
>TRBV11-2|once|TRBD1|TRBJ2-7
TGTGCCAGCAGCCGTGACAGGGACTCCTACGAGCAGTACTTC
CASSRDRDSYEQYF
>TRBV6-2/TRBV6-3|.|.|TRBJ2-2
TGTGCCAGCAGTTACGGCCCTCCATCTCCCCCCGGGGAGCTGTTTTTT
CASSYGPPSPPGELFF
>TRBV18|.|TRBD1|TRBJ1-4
TGTGCCAGCTTTTCAGGGACAGGGGCAACTAATGAAAAACTGTTTTTT
CASFSGTGATNEKLFF
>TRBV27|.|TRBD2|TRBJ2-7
TGTGCCAGCAGCCGCTTGGGCGGGAGGGGGGTCGAGCAGTACTTC
CASSRLGGRGVEQYF
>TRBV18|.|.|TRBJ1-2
TGTGCCAGCTCACCCTTACAGGGTAACTATGGCTACACCTTC
CASSPLQGNYGYTF
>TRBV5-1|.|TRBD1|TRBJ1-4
TGCGCCAGCAGAGTGACAGGGATTAATGAAAAACTGTTTTTT
CASRVTGINEKLFF
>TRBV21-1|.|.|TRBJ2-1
TGTGCCAGCACCCCTCGGGCGGGAGGGTTCAATGAGCAGTTCTTC
CASTPRAGGFNEQFF
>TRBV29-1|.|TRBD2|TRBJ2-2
TGCAGCGTCATGCGGGGGGATCAGAACACCGGGGAGCTGTTTTTT
CSVMRGDQNTGELFF
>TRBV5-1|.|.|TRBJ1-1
TGCGCCAGCAGCTTGGGAAAGGGACACCCGAACACTGAAGCTTTCTTT
CASSLGKGHPNTEAFF
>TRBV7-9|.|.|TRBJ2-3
TGTGCCAGCAGCCCCGTTACAGGGACAGATACGCAGTATTTT
CASSPVTGTDTQYF
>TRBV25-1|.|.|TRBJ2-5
TGTGCCAGCAGTGACCACTTAGCGGTCCGTCCAGGGAGAGAGGCCCAGTACTTC
CASSDHLAVRPGREAQYF
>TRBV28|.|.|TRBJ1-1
TGTGCCAGCACGGGACACGTCAACACTGAAGCTTTCTTT
CASTGHVNTEAFF
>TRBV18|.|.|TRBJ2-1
TGTGCCAGCTCACCGACTGGTAATGAGCAGTTCTTC
CASSPTGNEQFF
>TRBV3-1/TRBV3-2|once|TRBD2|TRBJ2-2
TGTGCCAGCAGCCTAGGACTAGCGGGAGGAACCGGGGAGCTGTTTTTT
CASSLGLAGGTGELFF
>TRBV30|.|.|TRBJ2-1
TGTGCCTGGAGTTTTGGTCAGGGGCCCTTCTGGCAGTTCTTC
CAWSFGQGPFWQFF
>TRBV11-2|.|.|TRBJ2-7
TGTGCCAGCACCCTCATGGGCGGGACAGACGAGCAGTACTTC
CASTLMGGTDEQYF